This entry features one T cell receptor (beta chain) sequence. Its specificity is not known. Germline CDR1 reads SGHRS; CDR2 reads YFSETQ. There are 16 residues in the CDR3. With V trimmed by 6 bases and J by 4 bases, 10 bases remained unmatched. This specimen belongs to a study of beta chain features in type 1 diabetes. Broader study findings: At VDJ recombination sites, type 1 diabetes patients had fewer insertions and more deleted nucleotides. Type 1 diabetes patients showed a moderate but significant shortening of TCRB CDR3s in all four CD4+ subsets.

CD45RO/CCR7/CD25/CD127/CD95/CD27 staining was used to isolate CD4+ naive, central memory, regulatory and stem cell-like memory cells by sorting. Expressed TCRB transcripts were sequenced, since all the RNA that had been isolated was reverse transcribed. TCRdb keeps only in-frame clones here, not all; method: immunoSEQ multiplex PCR. This table has some 150,000 clones, about 10% appearing once. The chain has TRBV5-1 and TRBJ2-1, with 10 bases matching TRBD2. Sequences were obtained from naive CD4+ T cells from blood. The sequence was collected from a man in his late teens or twenties in good health. The DNA for the CDR3 is TGCGCCAGCAAACCTAGCGGGGGCCGCGTATACAATGAGCAGTTCTTC. The encoded protein is CASKPSGGRVYNEQFF. Using reference TRBV5-1 and TRBJ2-1 for the parts outside the CDR3, the full variable domain is KAGVTQTPRYLIKTRGQQVTLSCSPISGHRSVSWYQQTPGQGLQFLFEYFSETQRNKGNFPGRFSGRQFSNSRSEMNVSTLELGDSALYLCASKPSGGRVYNEQFFGPGTRLTVL.